These 2 T cell receptor beta chains came from one sample sequenced in a study of blood T cell repertoires in COVID-19. This table comes from immunoSEQ multiplex PCR, and its TCRdb copy is limited to in-frame clones, with some not included. Here the sample spans fewer than 300,000 clones, around 87% being singletons. Sequenced sample: peripheral blood. These receptors all come from a woman in her forties or fifties with acute or convalescent COVID-19.

The V gene is TRBV7-2, the J gene TRBJ1-5; D remains unclear. Germline CDR1 is SGHTA and CDR2 is FQGNSA. The V and J ends lost 2 bases and 4 bases respectively, with 6 bases between them. This CDR3 spans 13 amino acids. The CDR3 here is CASSLIDNQPQHF. In DNA, the CDR3 is TGTGCCAGCAGCTTAATAGATAATCAGCCCCAGCATTTT.

The chain carries TRBV12-3 or TRBV12-4 and TRBJ1-1; D not certain. This CDR3 comprises 12 residues. V lost 3 bases, J lost 1 base, and 3 bases lay in between. The CDR3 loop reads CASSFSNTEAFF. The CDR3 nucleotides are TGTGCCAGCAGTTTCTCGAACACTGAAGCTTTCTTT.